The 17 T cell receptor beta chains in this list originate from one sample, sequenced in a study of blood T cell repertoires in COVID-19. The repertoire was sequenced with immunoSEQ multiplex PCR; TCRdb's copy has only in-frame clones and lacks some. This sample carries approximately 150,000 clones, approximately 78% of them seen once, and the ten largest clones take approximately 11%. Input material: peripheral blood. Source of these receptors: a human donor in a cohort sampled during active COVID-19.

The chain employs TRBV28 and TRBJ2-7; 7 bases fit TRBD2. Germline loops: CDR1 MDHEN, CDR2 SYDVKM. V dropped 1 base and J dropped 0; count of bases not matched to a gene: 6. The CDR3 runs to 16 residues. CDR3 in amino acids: CASSLSLADLSYEQYF. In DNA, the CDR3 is TGTGCCAGCAGTTTATCCCTAGCGGACCTCTCCTACGAGCAGTACTTC.

The DNA for the CDR3 is TGTGCCAGCAGCTTGGGGCTAGCGGGCCGGAACACCGGGGAGCTGTTTTTT. It codes for CASSLGLAGRNTGELFF. The rearrangement links TRBV5-4 to TRBJ2-2; 8 positions agree with TRBD2. The CDR3 is 17 amino acids. Germline CDR1 reads SGHNT; CDR2 reads YYREEE (reference sequence). After removal of 0 bases from V and 1 base from J, the junction contained 5 bases not matched to a gene.

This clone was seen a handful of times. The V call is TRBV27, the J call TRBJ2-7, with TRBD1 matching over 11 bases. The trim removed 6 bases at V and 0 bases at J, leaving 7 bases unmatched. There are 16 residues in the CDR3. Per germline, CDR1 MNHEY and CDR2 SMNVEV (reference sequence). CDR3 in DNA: TGTGCCAGCAGACGGACAGGGGGCAAGAGCTCCTACGAGCAGTACTTC. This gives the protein CASRRTGGKSSYEQYF.

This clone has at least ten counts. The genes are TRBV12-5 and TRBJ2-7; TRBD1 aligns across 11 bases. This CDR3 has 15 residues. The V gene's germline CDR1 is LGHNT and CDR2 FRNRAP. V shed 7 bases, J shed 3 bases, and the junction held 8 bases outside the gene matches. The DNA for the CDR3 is TGTGCTAGTGCCACTGCCGGGACAGGGGGCTACGAGCAGTACTTC. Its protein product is CASATAGTGGYEQYF. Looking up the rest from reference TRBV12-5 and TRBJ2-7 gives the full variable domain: DARVTQTPRHKVTEMGQEVTMRCQPILGHNTVFWYRQTMMQGLELLAYFRNRAPLDDSGMPKDRFSAEMPDATLATLKIQPSEPRDSAVYFCASATAGTGGYEQYFGPGTRLTVT.

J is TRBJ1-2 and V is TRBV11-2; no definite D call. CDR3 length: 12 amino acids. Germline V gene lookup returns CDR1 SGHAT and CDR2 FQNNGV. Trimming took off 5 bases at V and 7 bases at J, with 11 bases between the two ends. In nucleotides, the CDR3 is TGTGCCAGCAGCATCCCCTCGGGTGGCTACACCTTC. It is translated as CASSIPSGGYTF.

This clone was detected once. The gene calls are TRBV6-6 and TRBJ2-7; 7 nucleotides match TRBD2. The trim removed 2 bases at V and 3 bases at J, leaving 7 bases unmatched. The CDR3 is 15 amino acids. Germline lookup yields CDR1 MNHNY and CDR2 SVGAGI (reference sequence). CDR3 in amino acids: CASSYGGEGRYEQYF. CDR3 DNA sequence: TGTGCCAGCAGTTACGGGGGGGAGGGCCGCTACGAGCAGTACTTC.

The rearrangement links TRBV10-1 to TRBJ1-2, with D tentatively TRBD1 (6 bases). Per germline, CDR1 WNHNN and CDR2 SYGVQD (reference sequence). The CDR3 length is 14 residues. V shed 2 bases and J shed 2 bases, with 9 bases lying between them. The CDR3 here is CASSETGSNYGYTF. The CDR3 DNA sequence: TGCGCCAGCAGTGAGACAGGGTCCAACTATGGCTACACCTTC.

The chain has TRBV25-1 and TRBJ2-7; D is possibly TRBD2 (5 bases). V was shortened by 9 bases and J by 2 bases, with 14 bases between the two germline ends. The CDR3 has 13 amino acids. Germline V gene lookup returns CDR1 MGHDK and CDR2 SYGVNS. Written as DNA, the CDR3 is TGTGCCAGTCGCCCGCCGGGAACCTACGAGCAGTACTTC. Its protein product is CASRPPGTYEQYF.

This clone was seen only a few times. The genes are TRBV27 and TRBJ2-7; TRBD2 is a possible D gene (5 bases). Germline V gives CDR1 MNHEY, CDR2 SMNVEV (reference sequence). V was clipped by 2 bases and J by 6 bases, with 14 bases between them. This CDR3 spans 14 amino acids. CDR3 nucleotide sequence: TGTGCCAGCAGTTTAGTAGCGACTCGAAGCGAGCAGTACTTC. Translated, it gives CASSLVATRSEQYF.

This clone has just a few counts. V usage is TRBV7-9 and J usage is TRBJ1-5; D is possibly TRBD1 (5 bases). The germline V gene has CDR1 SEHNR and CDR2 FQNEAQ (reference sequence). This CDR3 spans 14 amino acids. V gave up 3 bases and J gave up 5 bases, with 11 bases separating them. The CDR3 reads CASSFGGDDQPQHF. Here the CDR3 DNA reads TGTGCCAGCAGCTTCGGAGGGGACGATCAGCCCCAGCATTTT.

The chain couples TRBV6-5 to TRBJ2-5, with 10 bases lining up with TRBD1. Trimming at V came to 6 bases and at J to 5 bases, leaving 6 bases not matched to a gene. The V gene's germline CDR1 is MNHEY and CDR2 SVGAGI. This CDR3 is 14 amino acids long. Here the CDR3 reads CASSRQGAHETQYF. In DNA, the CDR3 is TGTGCCAGCAGCAGACAGGGGGCACACGAGACCCAGTACTTC.

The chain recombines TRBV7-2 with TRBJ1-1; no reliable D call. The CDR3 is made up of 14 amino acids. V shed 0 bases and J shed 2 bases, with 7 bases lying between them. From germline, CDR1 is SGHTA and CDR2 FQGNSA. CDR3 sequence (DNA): TGTGCCAGCAGCTTAGCGCGGGGAAACACTGAAGCTTTCTTT. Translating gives CASSLARGNTEAFF.

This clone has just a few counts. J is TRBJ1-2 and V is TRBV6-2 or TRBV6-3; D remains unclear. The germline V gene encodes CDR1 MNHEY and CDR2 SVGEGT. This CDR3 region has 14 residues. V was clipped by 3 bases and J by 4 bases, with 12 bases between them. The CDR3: CASSYAGFAYGYTF. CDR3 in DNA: TGTGCCAGCAGTTATGCGGGATTCGCCTATGGCTACACCTTC.

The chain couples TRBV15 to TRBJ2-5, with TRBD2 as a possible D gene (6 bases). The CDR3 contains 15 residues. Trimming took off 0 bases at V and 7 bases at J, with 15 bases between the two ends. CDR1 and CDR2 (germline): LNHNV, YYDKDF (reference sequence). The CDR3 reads CATSRELEGRGTQYF. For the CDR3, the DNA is TGTGCCACCAGCAGAGAATTGGAGGGGCGGGGGACCCAGTACTTC.

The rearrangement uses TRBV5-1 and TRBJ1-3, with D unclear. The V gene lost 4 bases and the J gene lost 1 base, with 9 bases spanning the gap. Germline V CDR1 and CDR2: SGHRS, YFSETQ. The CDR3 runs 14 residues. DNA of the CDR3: TGCGCCAGCAGCCCGGGAAGGTCTGGAAACACCATATATTTT. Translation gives CASSPGRSGNTIYF. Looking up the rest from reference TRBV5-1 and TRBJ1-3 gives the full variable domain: KAGVTQTPRYLIKTRGQQVTLSCSPISGHRSVSWYQQTPGQGLQFLFEYFSETQRNKGNFPGRFSGRQFSNSRSEMNVSTLELGDSALYLCASSPGRSGNTIYFGEGSWLTVV.

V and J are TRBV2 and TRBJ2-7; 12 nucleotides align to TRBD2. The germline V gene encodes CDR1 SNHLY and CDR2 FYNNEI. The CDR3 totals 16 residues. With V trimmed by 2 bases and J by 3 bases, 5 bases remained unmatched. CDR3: CASSELWTSGVYEQYF. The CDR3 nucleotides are TGTGCCAGCAGTGAATTGTGGACTAGCGGGGTCTACGAGCAGTACTTC. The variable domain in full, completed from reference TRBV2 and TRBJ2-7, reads EPEVTQTPSHQVTQMGQEVILRCVPISNHLYFYWYRQILGQKVEFLVSFYNNEISEKSEIFDDQFSVERPDGSNFTLKIRSTKLEDSAMYFCASSELWTSGVYEQYFGPGTRLTVT.

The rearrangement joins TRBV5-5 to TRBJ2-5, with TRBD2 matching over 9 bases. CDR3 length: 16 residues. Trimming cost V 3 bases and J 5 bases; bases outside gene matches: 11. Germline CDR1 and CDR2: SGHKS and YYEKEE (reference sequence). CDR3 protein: CASSWGRREGPETQYF. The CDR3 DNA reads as TGTGCCAGCAGCTGGGGGCGGCGGGAGGGCCCCGAGACCCAGTACTTC.